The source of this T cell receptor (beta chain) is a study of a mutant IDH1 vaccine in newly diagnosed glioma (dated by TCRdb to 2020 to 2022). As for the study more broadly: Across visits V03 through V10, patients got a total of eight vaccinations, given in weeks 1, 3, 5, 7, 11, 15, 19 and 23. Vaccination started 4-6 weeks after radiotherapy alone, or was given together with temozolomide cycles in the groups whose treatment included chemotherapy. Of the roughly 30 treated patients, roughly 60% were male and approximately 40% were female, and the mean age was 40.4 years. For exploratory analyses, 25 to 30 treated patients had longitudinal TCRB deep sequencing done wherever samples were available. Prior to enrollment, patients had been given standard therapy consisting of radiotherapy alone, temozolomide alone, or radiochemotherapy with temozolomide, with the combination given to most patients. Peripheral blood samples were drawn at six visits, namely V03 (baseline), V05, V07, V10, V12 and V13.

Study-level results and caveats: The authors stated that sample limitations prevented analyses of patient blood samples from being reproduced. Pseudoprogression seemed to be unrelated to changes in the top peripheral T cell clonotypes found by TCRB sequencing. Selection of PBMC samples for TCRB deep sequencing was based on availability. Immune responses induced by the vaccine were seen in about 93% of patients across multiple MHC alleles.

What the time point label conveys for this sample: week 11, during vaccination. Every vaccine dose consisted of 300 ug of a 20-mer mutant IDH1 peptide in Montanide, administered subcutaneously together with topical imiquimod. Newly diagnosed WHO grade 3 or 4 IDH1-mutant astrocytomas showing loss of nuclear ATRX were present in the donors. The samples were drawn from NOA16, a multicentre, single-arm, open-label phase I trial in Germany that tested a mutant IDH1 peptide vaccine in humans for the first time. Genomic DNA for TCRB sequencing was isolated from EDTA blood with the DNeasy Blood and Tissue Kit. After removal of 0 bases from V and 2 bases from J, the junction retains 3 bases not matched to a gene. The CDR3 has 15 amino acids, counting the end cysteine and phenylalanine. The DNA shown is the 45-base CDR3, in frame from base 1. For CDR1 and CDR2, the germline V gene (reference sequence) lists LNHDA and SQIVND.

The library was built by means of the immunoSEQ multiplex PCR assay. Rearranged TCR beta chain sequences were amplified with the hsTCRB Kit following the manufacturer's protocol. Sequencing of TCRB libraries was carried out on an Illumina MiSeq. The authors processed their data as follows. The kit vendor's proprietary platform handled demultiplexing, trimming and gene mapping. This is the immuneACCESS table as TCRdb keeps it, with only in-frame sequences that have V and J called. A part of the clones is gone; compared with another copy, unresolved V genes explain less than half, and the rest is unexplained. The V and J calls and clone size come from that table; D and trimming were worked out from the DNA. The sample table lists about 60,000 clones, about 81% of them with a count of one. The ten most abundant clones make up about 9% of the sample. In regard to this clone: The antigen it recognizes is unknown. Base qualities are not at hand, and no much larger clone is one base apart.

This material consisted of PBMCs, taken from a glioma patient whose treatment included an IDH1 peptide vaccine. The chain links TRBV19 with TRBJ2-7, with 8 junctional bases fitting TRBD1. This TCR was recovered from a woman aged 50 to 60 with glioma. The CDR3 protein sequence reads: CASSIEGQATYEQYF. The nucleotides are TGTGCCAGTAGTATAGAGGGACAGGCCACCTACGAGCAGTACTTC.